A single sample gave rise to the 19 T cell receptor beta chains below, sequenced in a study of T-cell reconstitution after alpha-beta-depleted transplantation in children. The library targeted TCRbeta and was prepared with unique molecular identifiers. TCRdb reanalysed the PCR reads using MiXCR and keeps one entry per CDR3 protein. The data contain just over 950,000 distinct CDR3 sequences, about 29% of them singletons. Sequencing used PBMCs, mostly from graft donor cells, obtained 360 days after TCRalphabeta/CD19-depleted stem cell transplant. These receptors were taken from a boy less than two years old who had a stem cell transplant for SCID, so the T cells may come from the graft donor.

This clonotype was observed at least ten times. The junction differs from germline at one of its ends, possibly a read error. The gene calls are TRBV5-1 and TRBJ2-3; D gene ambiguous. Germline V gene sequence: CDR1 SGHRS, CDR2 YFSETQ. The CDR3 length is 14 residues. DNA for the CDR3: TGTGCCAGCAGCTTAGTAGTGGGCACAGATACGCAGTATTTT. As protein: CASSLVVGTDTQYF.

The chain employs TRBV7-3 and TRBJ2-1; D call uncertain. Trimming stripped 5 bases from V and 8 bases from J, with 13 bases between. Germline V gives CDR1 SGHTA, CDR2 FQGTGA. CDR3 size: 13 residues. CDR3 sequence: CASSHGSTDEQFF. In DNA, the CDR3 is TGTGCCAGCAGCCATGGTAGCACCGATGAGCAGTTCTTC.

The CDR3 is CASSLIQLSGGGNEQFF. The CDR3 nucleotides read TGTGCCAGCAGTTTAATCCAACTCAGCGGGGGTGGGAATGAGCAGTTCTTC. This sequence joins TRBV12-3 or TRBV12-4 and TRBJ2-1, with 8 bases matching TRBD2. Trimming at V came to 2 bases and at J to 7 bases, leaving 13 bases not matched to a gene. The CDR3 has 17 residues.

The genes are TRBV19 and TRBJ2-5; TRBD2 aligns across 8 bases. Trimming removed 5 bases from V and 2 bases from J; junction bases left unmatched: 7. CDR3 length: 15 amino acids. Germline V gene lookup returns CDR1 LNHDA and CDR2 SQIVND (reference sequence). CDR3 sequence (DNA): TGTGCCAGTAGTCCCGGGACTAGGGGACAAGAGACCCAGTACTTC. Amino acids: CASSPGTRGQETQYF.

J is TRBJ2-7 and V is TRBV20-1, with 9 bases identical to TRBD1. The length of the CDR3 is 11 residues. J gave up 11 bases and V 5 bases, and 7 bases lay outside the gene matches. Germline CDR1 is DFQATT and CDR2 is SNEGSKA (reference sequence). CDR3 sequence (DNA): TGCAGTGCTCCCACAGGGGACAGGGAGTACTTC. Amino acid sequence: CSAPTGDREYF.

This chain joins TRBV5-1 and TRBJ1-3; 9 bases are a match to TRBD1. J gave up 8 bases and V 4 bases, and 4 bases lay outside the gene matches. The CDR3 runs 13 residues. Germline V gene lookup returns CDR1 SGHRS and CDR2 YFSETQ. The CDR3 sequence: CASSRTGDDTIYF. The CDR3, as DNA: TGCGCCAGCAGCCGGACAGGGGACGACACCATATATTTT.

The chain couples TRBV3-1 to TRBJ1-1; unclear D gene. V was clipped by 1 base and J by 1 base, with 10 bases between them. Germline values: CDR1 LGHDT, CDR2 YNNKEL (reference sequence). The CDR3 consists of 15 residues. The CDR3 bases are TGTGCCAGCAGCCAAGCTCCCGGCCCGAACACTGAAGCTTTCTTT. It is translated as CASSQAPGPNTEAFF.

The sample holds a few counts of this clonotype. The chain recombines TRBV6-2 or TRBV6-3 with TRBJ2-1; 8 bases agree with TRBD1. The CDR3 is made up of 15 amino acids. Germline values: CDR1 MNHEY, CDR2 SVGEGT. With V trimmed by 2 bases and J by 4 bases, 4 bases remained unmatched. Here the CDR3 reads CASSYAGQAYNEQFF. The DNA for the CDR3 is TGTGCCAGCAGTTACGCGGGACAGGCTTACAATGAGCAGTTCTTC.

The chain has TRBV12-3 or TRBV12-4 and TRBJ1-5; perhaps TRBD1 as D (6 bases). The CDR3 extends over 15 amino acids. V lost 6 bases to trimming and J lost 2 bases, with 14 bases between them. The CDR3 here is CASSLDRRGNQPQHF. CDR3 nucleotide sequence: TGTGCCAGCAGCCTGGACAGACGGGGCAATCAGCCCCAGCATTTT.

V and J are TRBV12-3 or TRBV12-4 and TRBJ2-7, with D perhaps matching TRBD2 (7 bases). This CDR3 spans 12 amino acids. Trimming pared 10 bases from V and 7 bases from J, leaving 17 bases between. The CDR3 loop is CAIKRGEGEQYF. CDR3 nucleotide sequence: TGTGCCATTAAGAGGGGGGAGGGAGAGCAGTACTTC.

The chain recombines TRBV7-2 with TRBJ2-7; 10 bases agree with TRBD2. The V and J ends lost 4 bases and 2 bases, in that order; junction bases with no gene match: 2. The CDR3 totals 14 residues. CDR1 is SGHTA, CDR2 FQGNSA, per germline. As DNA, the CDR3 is TGTGCCAGCAGCTGGACTAGCGGACCCTACGAGCAGTACTTC. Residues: CASSWTSGPYEQYF. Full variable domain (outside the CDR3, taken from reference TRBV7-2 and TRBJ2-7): GAGVSQSPSNKVTEKGKDVELRCDPISGHTALYWYRQSLGQGLEFLIYFQGNSAPDKSGLPSDRFSAERTGGSVSTLTIQRTQQEDSAVYLCASSWTSGPYEQYFGPGTRLTVT.

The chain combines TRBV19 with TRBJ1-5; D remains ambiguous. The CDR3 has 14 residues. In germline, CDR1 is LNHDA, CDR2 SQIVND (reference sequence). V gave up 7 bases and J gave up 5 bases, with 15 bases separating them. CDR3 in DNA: TGTGCCAGTACTGGGGTTGGGGTGTATCAGCCCCAGCATTTT. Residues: CASTGVGVYQPQHF.

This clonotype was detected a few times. CDR3 protein: CASSQGQLAYGYTF. In DNA, the CDR3 is TGCGCCAGCAGCCAGGGACAGTTAGCCTATGGCTACACCTTC. V gene TRBV4-1 combines with J gene TRBJ1-2; 7 nucleotides agree with TRBD1. Germline values: CDR1 MGHRA, CDR2 YSYEKL. The CDR3 sequence is 14 residues long. Unmatched junction bases numbered 5, after V lost 3 bases and J lost 4 bases.

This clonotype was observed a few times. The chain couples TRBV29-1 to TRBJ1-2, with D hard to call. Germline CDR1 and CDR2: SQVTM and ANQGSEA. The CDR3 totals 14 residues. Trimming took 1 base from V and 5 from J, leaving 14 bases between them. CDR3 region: CSVEGLSVPYGYTF. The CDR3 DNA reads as TGCAGCGTTGAAGGACTCTCAGTTCCTTATGGCTACACCTTC.

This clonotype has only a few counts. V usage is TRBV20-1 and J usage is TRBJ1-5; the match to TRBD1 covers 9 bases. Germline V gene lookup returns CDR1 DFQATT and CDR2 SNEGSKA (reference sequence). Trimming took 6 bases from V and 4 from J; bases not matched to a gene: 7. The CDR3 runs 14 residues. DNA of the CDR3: TGCAGTGCAAGAAGGGGACAGGGAAATCAGCCCCAGCATTTT. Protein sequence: CSARRGQGNQPQHF.

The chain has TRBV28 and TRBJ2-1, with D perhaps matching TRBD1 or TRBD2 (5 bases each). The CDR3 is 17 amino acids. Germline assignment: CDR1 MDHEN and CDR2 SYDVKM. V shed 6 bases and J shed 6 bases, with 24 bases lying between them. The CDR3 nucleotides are TGTGCCAGCAGACGCGATTTGGGGACCTACTTCATCAATGAGCAGTTCTTC. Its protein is CASRRDLGTYFINEQFF.

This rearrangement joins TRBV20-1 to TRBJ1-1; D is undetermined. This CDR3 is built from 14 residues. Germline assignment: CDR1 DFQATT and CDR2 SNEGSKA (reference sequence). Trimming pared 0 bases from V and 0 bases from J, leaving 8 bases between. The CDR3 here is CSARDMGLNTEAFF. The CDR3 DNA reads TGCAGTGCTAGAGACATGGGTTTGAACACTGAAGCTTTCTTT.

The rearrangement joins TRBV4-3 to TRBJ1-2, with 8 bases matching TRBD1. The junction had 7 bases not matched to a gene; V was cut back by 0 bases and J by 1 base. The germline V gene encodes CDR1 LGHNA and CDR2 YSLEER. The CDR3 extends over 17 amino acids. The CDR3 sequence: CASSQEGPGQDNYGYTF. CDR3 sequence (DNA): TGCGCCAGCAGCCAAGAGGGACCGGGACAGGATAACTATGGCTACACCTTC.

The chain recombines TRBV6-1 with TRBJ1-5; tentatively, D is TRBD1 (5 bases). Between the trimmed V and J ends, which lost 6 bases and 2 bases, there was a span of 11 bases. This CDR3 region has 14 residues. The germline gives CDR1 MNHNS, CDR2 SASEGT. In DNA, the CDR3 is TGTGCCAGCAGGCTTGGGGGTGGCAATCAGCCCCAGCATTTT. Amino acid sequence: CASRLGGGNQPQHF.